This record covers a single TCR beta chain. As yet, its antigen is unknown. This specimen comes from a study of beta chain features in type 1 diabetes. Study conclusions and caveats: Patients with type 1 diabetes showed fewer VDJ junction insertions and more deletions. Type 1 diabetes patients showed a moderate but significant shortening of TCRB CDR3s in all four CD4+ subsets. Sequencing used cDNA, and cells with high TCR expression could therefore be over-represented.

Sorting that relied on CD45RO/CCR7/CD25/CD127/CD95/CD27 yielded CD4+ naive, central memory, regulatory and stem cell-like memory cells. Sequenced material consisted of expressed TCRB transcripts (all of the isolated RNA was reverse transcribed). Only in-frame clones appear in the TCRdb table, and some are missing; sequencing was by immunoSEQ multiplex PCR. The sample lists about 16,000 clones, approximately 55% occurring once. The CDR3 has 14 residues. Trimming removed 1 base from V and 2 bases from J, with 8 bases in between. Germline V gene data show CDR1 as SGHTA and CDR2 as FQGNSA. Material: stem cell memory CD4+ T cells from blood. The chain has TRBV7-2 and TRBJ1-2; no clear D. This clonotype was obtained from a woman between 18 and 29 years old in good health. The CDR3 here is CASSLGLANYGYTF. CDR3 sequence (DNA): TGTGCCAGCAGCTTAGGGCTAGCCAACTATGGCTACACCTTC.